This T cell receptor (beta chain) was sequenced for a study of T cell responses to AZD1222 COVID-19 vaccine. Germline CDR1 and CDR2: LNHDA and SQIVND (reference sequence). The CDR3 length is 16 residues. The V and J ends lost 1 base and 2 bases respectively, with 13 bases between them. With regard to this clone: Its cognate antigen is unknown.

The study, taken as a whole, reports: White British people made up most donors, females outnumbered males, and clonal diversity was possibly underestimated. Epitopes outside B.1.351 and B.1.1.7 mutated regions reportedly drew nearly half of spike TCRs. Seropositive status at baseline applied to only five to seven AZD1222 recipients. The breadth and depth of Spike-specific TCRs increased once two AZD1222 doses had been given.

Only in-frame clones appear in the TCRdb table, and some are missing; sequencing was by immunoSEQ multiplex PCR. The sample shows some 150,000 clones, roughly 90% of them seen only once. This chain uses TRBV19 with TRBJ2-3; D is ambiguous. Sequenced material: peripheral blood, taken on day 0 of MenACWY control vaccination. The receptor comes from an adult in good health. CDR3 DNA: TGTGCCAGTAGTATAGCGGCGTTTATTGTCACAGATACGCAGTATTTT. Protein product: CASSIAAFIVTDTQYF.